This T cell receptor (beta chain) was identified during a study of graft-versus-host responses after intestinal transplantation. Study-wide findings and caveats: In recipient marrow, GvH clones were found, and some appeared first in ileum or blood. Some patients had graft-donor T cell macrochimerism. In their allografts, the ratios of graft-versus-host to host-versus-graft T cell clones were high.

CDR1 is SGHTA, CDR2 FQGNSA, per germline. The CDR3 is made up of 17 amino acids. Trimming at V came to 0 bases and at J to 7 bases, leaving 10 bases not matched to a gene. As concerns this clone: Antigen specificity is unknown.

Profiling relied on immunoSEQ multiplex PCR, and the TCRdb table lists in-frame clones only, not all of them. Of more than 70,000 clones in the sample, roughly 90% were seen once. V usage is TRBV7-2 and J usage is TRBJ2-1; TRBD2 matches 9 bases. The sample consisted of unstimulated CD4+ T cells sorted from spleen or lymph node cells, taken before intestinal transplant. This clonotype was sampled from a human donor who received an intestinal transplant. CDR3 region: CASSLARRAGGANEQFF. The CDR3 region has the DNA TGTGCCAGCAGCTTAGCGCGTAGAGCGGGGGGTGCTAATGAGCAGTTCTTC.